Described below is a single T cell receptor beta chain sequence and its context. This entry is derived from a study of T cell changes during pregnancy in multiple sclerosis. TCRdb keeps only in-frame clones here, not all; method: immunoSEQ multiplex PCR. The sample holds 30,000 to 45,000 clones, approximately 92% seen once. The sequence came from a female donor with multiple sclerosis, enrolled in a pregnancy study. The sequencing sample was made of PBMCs (not recorded whether the cells were cultured).

CDR3 nucleotide sequence: TGTGCCAGCGGAGGAGAGGGAGATACGCAGTATTTT. Translation gives CASGGEGDTQYF. The rearrangement joins TRBV27 to TRBJ2-3, with D tentatively TRBD2 (5 bases). CDR1 and CDR2 from the germline V gene are MNHEY and SMNVEV (reference sequence). V gave up 8 bases and J gave up 5 bases, with 11 bases separating them. This CDR3 has 12 amino acids.